This T cell receptor beta chain was sequenced in a study of tumor and adjacent non-tumor tissue in lung cancer. Broader study findings: Tumor tissue had significantly higher TCR diversity than normal lung.

The CDR3 consists of 15 residues. CDR1 is SGHNT and CDR2 is YENEEA in the germline V gene. This sample's RNA came from whole unsorted tissue. Chemotherapy-naive patients with new lung cancer underwent thoracic surgery in China, August–November 2014. A modified ARM-PCR protocol with three rounds of nested PCR amplified TCRbeta. TCRdb itself ran the multiplex PCR reads through MiXCR, one entry per CDR3 protein. The sample includes more than 120,000 distinct CDR3 sequences, approximately 72% of them seen just once. As regards this clonotype: Its antigen is unidentified. Compared with germline, one end of the junction differs, possibly owing to a read error.

The sample consisted of lung tumor tissue. The receptor comes from a man between 60 and 75 years old with small cell lung cancer. The V call is TRBV11-3, the J call TRBJ2-5, with TRBD1 identical over 8 bases. Here the CDR3 reads CACSANRGFQETQYF. CDR3 nucleotide sequence: TGTGCCTGCAGCGCTAACAGGGGGTTCCAAGAGACCCAGTACTTC.